Listed below are T cell receptor beta chains from one sample, sequenced in a study of OX40 agonist ivuxolimab in advanced cancers. Produced via immunoSEQ multiplex PCR; TCRdb's table is partial and in-frame only. The data show approximately 58,000 clones, roughly four fifths seen once. Here the sequenced sample was CD4+ or CD8+ T cells sorted from blood, taken in a trial of the OX40 agonist ivuxolimab. These receptors came from an adult with an advanced solid tumor such as melanoma, head and neck, liver or kidney cancer. Each CDR3 is given with its conserved first and last residue. The order of the fields is clone size, J gene, D gene, V gene, CDR3 protein, CDR3 DNA. D genes are given only for firm matches. Clone size is given for some rows only: seen once, a few or many times, or a class if the clone is expanded.

NA | TRBJ2-7 | TRBD1 | TRBV30 | CAWSNRGPHEQYF | TGTGCCTGGAGCAACAGGGGGCCCCACGAGCAGTACTTC
NA | TRBJ2-1 | NA | TRBV7-9 | CASSSENRYGNEQFF | TGTGCCAGCAGCTCGGAGAACCGCTACGGGAATGAGCAGTTCTTC
NA | TRBJ2-7 | NA | TRBV6-6 | CASSYSNSNSYEQYF | TGTGCCAGCAGTTACTCGAACAGCAATTCCTACGAGCAGTACTTC
NA | TRBJ1-6 | NA | TRBV27 | CASNPGWGDYNSPLHF | TGTGCCAGCAACCCCGGATGGGGAGACTATAATTCACCCCTCCACTTT
NA | TRBJ2-7 | TRBD1 | TRBV28 | CASSLRTGPSLEQYF | TGTGCCAGCAGTTTAAGGACAGGTCCATCCCTGGAGCAGTACTTC
NA | TRBJ1-2 | TRBD1 | TRBV7-9 | CASRVTGGNGYTF | TGTGCCAGCAGGGTGACAGGGGGCAATGGCTACACCTTC
once | TRBJ2-1 | TRBD1 | TRBV19 | CATVRQGSYNEQFF | TGTGCCACCGTACGACAGGGCTCCTACAATGAGCAGTTCTTC
NA | TRBJ2-5 | NA | TRBV7-9 | CASSPPGLQTQYF | TGTGCCAGCAGCCCTCCAGGGTTACAGACCCAGTACTTC
NA | TRBJ1-3 | NA | TRBV28 | CASRSGAISGNTIYF | TGTGCCAGCAGGTCCGGGGCAATCTCTGGAAACACCATATATTTT
NA | TRBJ2-5 | NA | TRBV29-1 | CSVGGGSGKETQYF | TGCAGCGTTGGAGGGGGTAGCGGTAAAGAGACCCAGTACTTC
NA | TRBJ2-3 | TRBD2 | TRBV10-3 | CAISGLAGLTDTQYF | TGTGCCATCAGTGGGCTAGCGGGCCTCACAGATACGCAGTATTTT
NA | TRBJ1-1 | NA | TRBV27 | CASRGGTEAFF | TGTGCCAGCAGGGGCGGCACTGAAGCTTTCTTT
NA | TRBJ1-5 | NA | TRBV28 | CASSPPGRDQPQHF | TGTGCCAGCAGTCCACCCGGGAGGGATCAGCCCCAGCATTTT
few | TRBJ2-5 | NA | TRBV5-1 | CASSPSFGPQLETQYF | TGCGCCAGCAGCCCGAGCTTCGGACCACAGCTGGAGACCCAGTACTTC
NA | TRBJ2-3 | TRBD2 | TRBV11-3 | CASSRGLGPGGDTQYF | TGTGCCAGCAGCCGGGGACTAGGTCCTGGGGGTGATACGCAGTATTTT
NA | TRBJ1-4 | NA | TRBV15 | CATAGGSATNEKLFF | TGTGCCACCGCCGGCGGGAGCGCAACTAATGAAAAACTGTTTTTT
NA | TRBJ1-1 | NA | TRBV30 | CAWSVRWGVWTPNTEAFF | TGTGCCTGGAGTGTACGGTGGGGGGTTTGGACACCGAACACTGAAGCTTTCTTT
few | TRBJ2-7 | NA | TRBV10-3 | CAISEAPGAGEQYF | TGTGCCATCAGTGAGGCCCCAGGGGCGGGCGAGCAGTACTTC
NA | TRBJ1-6 | TRBD1 | TRBV30 | CAWNGQGLGYSPLHF | TGTGCCTGGAACGGACAGGGACTAGGGTATTCACCCCTCCACTTT
few | TRBJ2-1 | NA | TRBV28 | CASRAPGPTNEQFF | TGTGCCAGCCGAGCCCCCGGGCCGACAAATGAGCAGTTCTTC
NA | TRBJ2-7 | TRBD2 | TRBV9 | CASSELAGGGEQYF | TGTGCCAGCAGCGAACTAGCGGGAGGTGGCGAGCAGTACTTC
NA | TRBJ1-6 | TRBD1 | TRBV19 | CASQTGTGYNSPLHF | TGTGCCAGCCAAACCGGGACAGGGTACAATTCACCCCTCCACTTT
NA | TRBJ1-1 | NA | TRBV2 | CASSVSHMNTEAFF | TGTGCCAGCAGTGTCTCACATATGAACACTGAAGCTTTCTTT
NA | TRBJ2-1 | TRBD2 | TRBV7-7 | CASGGINNEQFF | TGTGCTAGCGGGGGCATAAACAATGAGCAGTTCTTC
NA | TRBJ1-6 | NA | TRBV4-1 | CASSQIGGSKGSPLHF | TGCGCCAGCAGCCAGATTGGGGGGAGTAAGGGTTCACCCCTCCACTTT
NA | TRBJ2-7 | TRBD1 | TRBV4-1 | CASALAGTAPYEQYF | TGCGCCAGCGCACTCGCCGGGACAGCACCCTACGAGCAGTACTTC
NA | TRBJ2-2 | NA | TRBV10-3 | CAIKEGSNTGELFF | TGTGCCATCAAGGAGGGGTCGAACACCGGGGAGCTGTTTTTT
NA | TRBJ2-2 | TRBD2 | TRBV10-1 | CASRKGSGGSNTGELFF | TGCGCCAGCAGAAAGGGTAGCGGGGGGTCAAACACCGGGGAGCTGTTTTTT
NA | TRBJ2-1 | TRBD2 | TRBV7-2 | CASSFVGGNEQFF | TGTGCCAGCAGCTTTGTCGGGGGGAATGAGCAGTTCTTC
NA | TRBJ2-7 | NA | TRBV5-4 | CASSQDDSSYEQYF | TGTGCCAGCAGCCAAGATGACAGTTCTTACGAGCAGTACTTC
NA | TRBJ1-1 | NA | TRBV7-3 | CASSLSSGVGTEAFF | TGTGCCAGCAGCTTATCGTCCGGGGTTGGCACTGAAGCTTTCTTT
NA | TRBJ2-7 | TRBD2 | TRBV5-4 | CASSPGGQSSYEQYF | TGTGCCAGCAGCCCGGGGGGGCAGAGCTCCTACGAGCAGTACTTC
few | TRBJ1-4 | TRBD1 | TRBV11-1 | CASSRDRGEEKLFF | TGTGCCAGCAGCCGTGACAGGGGGGAAGAAAAACTGTTTTTT
once | TRBJ2-3 | NA | TRBV27 | CASSFGQFGPDTQYF | TGTGCCAGCAGTTTTGGTCAGTTCGGTCCAGATACGCAGTATTTT
NA | TRBJ2-3 | NA | TRBV4-2 | CASSQGASTDTQYF | TGTGCCAGCAGCCAAGGGGCTAGCACAGATACGCAGTATTTT
NA | TRBJ2-7 | NA | TRBV5-1 | CASSSTGSYEQYF | TGCGCCAGCAGCTCGACAGGATCCTACGAGCAGTACTTC